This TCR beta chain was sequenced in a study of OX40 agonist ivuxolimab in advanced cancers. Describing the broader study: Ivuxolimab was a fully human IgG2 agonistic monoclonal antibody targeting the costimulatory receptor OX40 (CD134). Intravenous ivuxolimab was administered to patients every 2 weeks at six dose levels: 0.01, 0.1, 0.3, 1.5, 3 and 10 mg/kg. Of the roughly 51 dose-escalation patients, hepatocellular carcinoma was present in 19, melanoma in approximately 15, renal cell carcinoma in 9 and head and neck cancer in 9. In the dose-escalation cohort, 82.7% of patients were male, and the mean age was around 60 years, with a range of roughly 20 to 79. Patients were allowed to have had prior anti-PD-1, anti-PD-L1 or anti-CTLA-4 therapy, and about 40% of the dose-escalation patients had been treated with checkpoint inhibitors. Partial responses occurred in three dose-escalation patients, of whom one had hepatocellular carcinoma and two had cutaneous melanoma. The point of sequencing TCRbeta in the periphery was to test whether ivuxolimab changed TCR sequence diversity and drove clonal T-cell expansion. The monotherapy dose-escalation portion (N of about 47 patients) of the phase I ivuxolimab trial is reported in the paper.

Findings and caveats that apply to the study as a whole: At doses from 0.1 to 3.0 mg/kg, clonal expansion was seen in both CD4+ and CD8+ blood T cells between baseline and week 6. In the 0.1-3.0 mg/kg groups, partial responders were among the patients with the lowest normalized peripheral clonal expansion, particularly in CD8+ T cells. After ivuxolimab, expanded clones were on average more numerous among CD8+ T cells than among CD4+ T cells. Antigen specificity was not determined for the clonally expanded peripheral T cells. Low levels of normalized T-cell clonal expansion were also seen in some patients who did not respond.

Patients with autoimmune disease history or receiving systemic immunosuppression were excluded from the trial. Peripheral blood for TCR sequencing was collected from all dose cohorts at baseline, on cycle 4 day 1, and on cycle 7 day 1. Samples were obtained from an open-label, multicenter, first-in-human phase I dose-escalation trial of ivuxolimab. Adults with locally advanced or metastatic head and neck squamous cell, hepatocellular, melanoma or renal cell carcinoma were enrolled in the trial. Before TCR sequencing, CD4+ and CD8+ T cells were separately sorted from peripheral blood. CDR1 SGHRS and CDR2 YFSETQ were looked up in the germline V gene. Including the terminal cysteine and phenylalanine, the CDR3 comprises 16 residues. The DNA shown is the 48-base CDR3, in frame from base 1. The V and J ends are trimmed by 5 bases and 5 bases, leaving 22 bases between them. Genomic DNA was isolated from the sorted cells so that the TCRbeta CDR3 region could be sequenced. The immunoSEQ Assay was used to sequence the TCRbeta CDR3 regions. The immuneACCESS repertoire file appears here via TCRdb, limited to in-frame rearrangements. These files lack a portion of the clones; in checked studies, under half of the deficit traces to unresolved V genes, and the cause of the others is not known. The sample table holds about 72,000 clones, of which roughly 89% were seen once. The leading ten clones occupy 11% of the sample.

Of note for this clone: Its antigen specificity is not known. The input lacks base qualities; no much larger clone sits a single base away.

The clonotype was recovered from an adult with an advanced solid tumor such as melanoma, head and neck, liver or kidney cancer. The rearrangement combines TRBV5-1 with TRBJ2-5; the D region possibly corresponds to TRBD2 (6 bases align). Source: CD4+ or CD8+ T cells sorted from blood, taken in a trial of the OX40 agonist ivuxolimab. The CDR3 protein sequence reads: CASSPGRGNRMETQYF. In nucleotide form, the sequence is TGCGCCAGCAGTCCGGGGCGGGGAAACCGAATGGAGACCCAGTACTTC.